Each of the 28 T cell receptor beta chains below was sequenced from the same sample in a study of T cell changes during pregnancy in multiple sclerosis. This table comes from immunoSEQ multiplex PCR, and its TCRdb copy is limited to in-frame clones, with some not included. In the table there are 75,000 to 95,000 clones, 92% of which are singletons. The source material was peripheral blood, sampled in the first trimester of pregnancy. The receptors were gathered from a female donor with multiple sclerosis, enrolled in a pregnancy study.

The chain links TRBV5-1 to TRBJ2-5; a weak D match, TRBD2 (6 bases). The germline gives CDR1 SGHRS, CDR2 YFSETQ. The CDR3 is 16 amino acids. V was shortened by 4 bases and J by 0 bases, with 16 bases between the two germline ends. The CDR3, as DNA: TGCGCCAGCAGCGTATGGCGGGACGGAAACCAAGAGACCCAGTACTTC. It is translated as CASSVWRDGNQETQYF.

The chain employs TRBV30 and TRBJ1-3; D is unclear. V gave up 7 bases and J gave up 2 bases, with 9 bases separating them. The germline V gene has CDR1 GTSNPN and CDR2 SVGIG (reference sequence). The CDR3 loop spans 12 amino acids. The CDR3 spells CASLPAGNTIYF. The CDR3 bases are TGTGCCTCCCTTCCCGCTGGAAACACCATATATTTT.

Written as DNA, the CDR3 is TGTGCCAGCAGCCGCGACAGTTCTGGAAACACCATATATTTT. Its translation: CASSRDSSGNTIYF. The J gene is TRBJ1-3, the V gene TRBV7-2; perhaps TRBD1 as D (5 bases). The CDR3 has 14 amino acids. V was trimmed by 5 bases and J by 1 base, leaving 9 bases between them. The germline gives CDR1 SGHTA, CDR2 FQGNSA.

V usage is TRBV19 and J usage is TRBJ1-1; D remains unclear. The CDR3 runs 13 residues. Per germline, CDR1 LNHDA and CDR2 SQIVND (reference sequence). The germline V and J ends were trimmed by 3 bases and 4 bases, with 9 bases remaining between them. The CDR3 region is CASSIGGSTEAFF. The DNA for the CDR3 is TGTGCCAGTAGTATCGGAGGATCCACTGAAGCTTTCTTT.

This clone has just one count. The J gene is TRBJ2-1, the V gene TRBV5-1; possibly TRBD1 for D (5 bases). The V gene lost 5 bases and the J gene lost 9 bases, with 15 bases spanning the gap. This CDR3 comprises 13 residues. Germline V gene lookup returns CDR1 SGHRS and CDR2 YFSETQ. The CDR3 DNA follows: TGCGCCAGCAGTGTCAGTCTCCAGGGTGAGCAGTTCTTC. This translates into CASSVSLQGEQFF.

The chain carries TRBV25-1 and TRBJ1-1; D might be TRBD1 (5 bases). The CDR3 is 15 amino acids. Looked up from germline, CDR1 is MGHDK and CDR2 is SYGVNS. V was clipped by 4 bases and J by 7 bases, with 19 bases between them. The CDR3 sequence: CASSGLGEGSGEAFF. The CDR3, as DNA: TGTGCCAGCAGTGGTTTAGGGGAGGGAAGTGGTGAAGCTTTCTTT.

The rearrangement uses TRBV4-1 and TRBJ2-7, with TRBD2 as a possible D gene (6 bases). The V gene's germline CDR1 is MGHRA and CDR2 YSYEKL. The V and J ends lost 3 bases and 0 bases respectively, with 12 bases between them. This CDR3 has 15 amino acids. The CDR3 loop reads CASSHGDGSSYEQYF. As DNA, the CDR3 is TGCGCCAGCAGCCACGGAGACGGGAGCTCCTACGAGCAGTACTTC.

Only a few counts were recorded for this clone. V gene TRBV27 combines with J gene TRBJ1-1, with 8 bases aligning to TRBD1. With 3 bases clipped from V and 2 bases from J, the junction kept 2 bases outside the gene matches. The CDR3 is made up of 14 amino acids. Germline loops: CDR1 MNHEY, CDR2 SMNVEV (reference sequence). The CDR3 is CASSLTGVNTEAFF. The CDR3 DNA sequence: TGTGCCAGCAGTTTGACAGGGGTTAACACTGAAGCTTTCTTT.

This clone showed up just a few times. This rearrangement joins TRBV7-9 to TRBJ1-5, with no clear D. Germline values: CDR1 SEHNR, CDR2 FQNEAQ (reference sequence). The V and J ends lost 3 bases and 5 bases respectively, with 8 bases between them. The length of the CDR3 is 13 residues. The CDR3 DNA follows: TGTGCCAGCAGCTTTGACACCGATCAGCCCCAGCATTTT. Residues: CASSFDTDQPQHF.

V is TRBV30 and J is TRBJ2-2; 9 bases align to TRBD1. Germline V lookup: CDR1 GTSNPN, CDR2 SVGIG (reference sequence). The CDR3 extends over 14 amino acids. V lost 4 bases, J lost 5 bases, and 5 bases stayed unmatched. CDR3 nucleotide sequence: TGTGCCTGGATACGACAGGGGGGGACCGGGGAGCTGTTTTTT. As protein: CAWIRQGGTGELFF.

The chain uses TRBV27 and TRBJ1-5; the D gene is possibly TRBD1 (5 bases). Trimming stripped 5 bases from V and 5 bases from J, with 16 bases between. Germline loops: CDR1 MNHEY, CDR2 SMNVEV (reference sequence). The CDR3 sequence is 15 residues long. For the CDR3, the DNA is TGTGCCAGCAGTCTCTATCGGACGGGGGATCAGCCCCAGCATTTT. Protein: CASSLYRTGDQPQHF.

The J gene is TRBJ1-2, the V gene TRBV6-6; 7 nucleotides match TRBD1. The CDR3 is 13 amino acids. The germline V gene has CDR1 MNHNY and CDR2 SVGAGI (reference sequence). The V segment lost 5 bases and the J segment 4 bases; nucleotides outside the gene matches: 4. DNA for the CDR3: TGTGCCAGCAGTCAGGGACAGATCTATGGCTACACCTTC. Translation: CASSQGQIYGYTF.

The chain employs TRBV5-6 and TRBJ2-1, with D unresolved. Germline CDR1 is SGHDT and CDR2 is YYEEEE. The CDR3 covers 14 residues. Trimming removed 0 bases at V and 4 bases at J, with 8 bases between. DNA of the CDR3: TGTGCCAGCAGCTTGGCTGCAGGATACAATGAGCAGTTCTTC. It specifies CASSLAAGYNEQFF. The full variable domain, rest sourced from reference TRBV5-6 and TRBJ2-1, is DAGVTQSPTHLIKTRGQQVTLRCSPKSGHDTVSWYQQALGQGPQFIFQYYEEEERQRGNFPDRFSGHQFPNYSSELNVNALLLGDSALYLCASSLAAGYNEQFFGPGTRLTVL.

The chain uses TRBV7-8 and TRBJ1-1; D may be TRBD1 (5 bases). The V and J ends lost 0 bases and 0 bases respectively, with 11 bases between them. The germline V gene has CDR1 SGHVS and CDR2 FQNEAQ. There are 16 residues in the CDR3. CDR3: CASSLAGLGLNTEAFF. The CDR3 bases are TGTGCCAGCAGCTTAGCCGGTCTGGGGCTGAACACTGAAGCTTTCTTT. The full variable domain, in which reference TRBV7-8 and TRBJ1-1 provide the parts outside the CDR3, is GAGVSQSPRYKVAKRGQDVALRCDPISGHVSLFWYQQALGQGPEFLTYFQNEAQLDKSGLPSDRFFAERPEGSVSTLKIQRTQQEDSAVYLCASSLAGLGLNTEAFFGQGTRLTVV.

The rearrangement joins TRBV2 to TRBJ2-1, with D hard to call. CDR3 length: 15 residues. Per germline, CDR1 SNHLY and CDR2 FYNNEI. V shed 3 bases and J shed 0 bases, with 9 bases lying between them. DNA for the CDR3: TGTGCCAGCAGTGATAGGAGCTTCTCCTACAATGAGCAGTTCTTC. Its translation is CASSDRSFSYNEQFF.

This clone was seen only once. In DNA form, the CDR3 reads TGTGCCAGCAGCCCTCGGGTTTCGAAACAAGAGACCCAGTACTTC. Translation: CASSPRVSKQETQYF. The V call is TRBV28, the J call TRBJ2-5; D not certain. CDR3 length equals 15 residues. Trimming left V 6 bases short and J 2 bases short, with 16 bases between. Germline lookup yields CDR1 MDHEN and CDR2 SYDVKM.

V usage is TRBV5-1 and J usage is TRBJ1-3; D remains unclear. Germline CDR1 SGHRS, CDR2 YFSETQ. Trimming stripped 3 bases from V and 4 bases from J, with 17 bases between. This CDR3 has 16 residues. The CDR3 reads CASSSGGRGGGNTIYF. CDR3 nucleotides: TGCGCCAGCAGCTCCGGAGGGCGGGGAGGAGGAAACACCATATATTTT.

V gene TRBV28 combines with J gene TRBJ1-5; 9 bases are a match to TRBD1. CDR3 size: 14 residues. Per germline, CDR1 MDHEN and CDR2 SYDVKM. With V trimmed by 5 bases and J by 5 bases, 4 bases remained unmatched. The CDR3 DNA reads as TGTGCCAGCAGTCTGGGACAGGGATATCAGCCCCAGCATTTT. Its translation: CASSLGQGYQPQHF.

The genes are TRBV10-1 and TRBJ2-1; the D gene is possibly TRBD2 (6 bases). Trimming cost V 4 bases and J 3 bases, with 13 bases left between them. The CDR3 is 15 amino acids. CDR1 is WNHNN and CDR2 is SYGVQD in the germline V gene (reference sequence). The CDR3 spells CASSGLLASYNEQFF. The CDR3 nucleotides are TGCGCCAGCAGTGGGTTACTAGCTAGCTACAATGAGCAGTTCTTC.

This clone has a single count. The chain's CDR3 is CAWSEIPGTSGKRGHYNEQFF. CDR3 bases: TGTGCCTGGAGCGAAATACCCGGGACTAGCGGGAAAAGGGGTCACTACAATGAGCAGTTCTTC. This chain uses TRBV30 with TRBJ2-1, with TRBD2 matching 13 bases. This CDR3 is built from 21 residues. V was pared by 3 bases and J by 3 bases, with 20 bases of the junction left unmatched. The germline CDR1 and CDR2 sequences are GTSNPN and SVGIG (reference sequence).

The chain is built from TRBV4-1 and TRBJ1-4; D gene ambiguous. There are 15 residues in the CDR3. Per germline, CDR1 MGHRA and CDR2 YSYEKL. V lost 0 bases to trimming and J lost 7 bases, with 12 bases between them. The CDR3 loop reads CASSQERGSGEKLFF. The CDR3 coding sequence is TGCGCCAGCAGCCAAGAACGGGGTAGTGGTGAAAAACTGTTTTTT.

The chain joins TRBV5-6 to TRBJ2-1, with 8 bases aligning to TRBD2. Germline trimming cut 4 bases from V and 5 bases from J; bases unmatched to any gene: 17. The CDR3 extends over 18 amino acids. CDR1 and CDR2 (germline): SGHDT, YYEEEE. Written as DNA, the CDR3 is TGTGCCAGCAGCGCCCTCCGGACTAGCAAAGGGATAGACAATGAGCAGTTCTTC. It translates to CASSALRTSKGIDNEQFF. The full variable domain, rest sourced from reference TRBV5-6 and TRBJ2-1, is DAGVTQSPTHLIKTRGQQVTLRCSPKSGHDTVSWYQQALGQGPQFIFQYYEEEERQRGNFPDRFSGHQFPNYSSELNVNALLLGDSALYLCASSALRTSKGIDNEQFFGPGTRLTVL.

A few counts support this clone. This rearrangement joins TRBV18 to TRBJ1-1; 8 nucleotides align to TRBD1. CDR1 is KGHSH and CDR2 is LQKENI in the germline V gene. The CDR3 covers 13 residues. Unmatched junction bases numbered 2, after V lost 3 bases and J lost 5 bases. In DNA form, the CDR3 reads TGTGCCAGCTCACCTACAGGGGGTACTGAAGCTTTCTTT. Encoded protein: CASSPTGGTEAFF.

The J gene is TRBJ1-5, the V gene TRBV6-1; D is possibly TRBD1 (6 bases). Germline CDR1 and CDR2: MNHNS and SASEGT. With 5 bases removed from V and 1 base from J, the gap between germline ends came to 12 bases. The CDR3 runs to 15 residues. The CDR3 is CASSQVTGSNQPQHF. CDR3 nucleotide sequence: TGTGCCAGCAGTCAGGTTACAGGGAGCAATCAGCCCCAGCATTTT.

The chain is built from TRBV19 and TRBJ1-5; 10 bases fit TRBD1. There are 16 residues in the CDR3. CDR1 LNHDA and CDR2 SQIVND come from the germline V gene (reference sequence). J gave up 7 bases and V 7 bases, and 13 bases lay outside the gene matches. This chain's CDR3 is CASTDRGTVLRQPQHF. CDR3 DNA sequence: TGTGCCAGTACGGACAGGGGGACCGTGTTAAGACAGCCCCAGCATTTT.

The chain uses TRBV5-1 and TRBJ2-3; 7 bases align to TRBD2. This CDR3 has 14 residues. Germline trimming cut 1 base from V and 4 bases from J; bases unmatched to any gene: 3. Germline CDR1 is SGHRS and CDR2 is YFSETQ. This CDR3 is CASSLRGGADTQYF. The CDR3 DNA is TGCGCCAGCAGCTTGCGGGGAGGGGCAGATACGCAGTATTTT. The whole variable domain, remainder taken from reference TRBV5-1 and TRBJ2-3, is KAGVTQTPRYLIKTRGQQVTLSCSPISGHRSVSWYQQTPGQGLQFLFEYFSETQRNKGNFPGRFSGRQFSNSRSEMNVSTLELGDSALYLCASSLRGGADTQYFGPGTRLTVL.

To note about this clone: It is likely a read error, because the conserved phenylalanine at the end of the CDR3 is missing. The chain is built from TRBV5-1 and TRBJ2-7; 9 nucleotides align to TRBD2. Germline loops: CDR1 SGHRS, CDR2 YFSETQ. This CDR3 has 14 residues. V shed 5 bases and J 6 bases; nucleotides not matched to a gene: 9. As DNA, the CDR3 is TGCGCCAGCAGGTCCGGGACTAGCAGTTCCGAGCAGTACCTC. As protein: CASRSGTSSSEQYL.

The J gene is TRBJ2-2, the V gene TRBV7-9; D may be TRBD2 (5 bases). The germline gives CDR1 SEHNR, CDR2 FQNEAQ (reference sequence). V lost 1 base and J 2 bases, leaving 8 bases between the germline ends. The CDR3 sequence is 15 residues long. DNA of the CDR3: TGTGCCAGCAGCTTAGGTAGCGTTAACACCGGGGAGCTGTTTTTT. As protein: CASSLGSVNTGELFF.